The text below deals with one T cell receptor beta chain. The data belong to a study of blood T cell repertoires in COVID-19. Study overall: The samples span acute and convalescent COVID-19 from the United States, Italy and Spain. Sample material is recorded as cDNA or gDNA derived from T cells, B-cell-depleted T cells, or PBMCs.

V gave up 0 bases and J gave up 5 bases; unmatched junction bases: 6. Per germline, CDR1 SGHTA and CDR2 FQGNSA. The CDR3 has 18 residues. As processed by the authors: Estimation of nucleated cell counts was performed using reference gene primer amplification. The data were produced by immunoSEQ multiplex PCR, yet TCRdb's version contains in-frame clones alone and is incomplete. That table supplies the V and J calls and clone size; D and trimming were determined from the DNA. The sample includes roughly 72,000 clones, 82% of them seen just once. This receptor was identified in a woman older than 75 with acute or convalescent COVID-19. The V gene is TRBV7-2, the J gene TRBJ2-1, with 14 bases lining up with TRBD2. Sample: peripheral blood. The CDR3 DNA reads as TGTGCCAGCAGCTTAGCCCGGACTAGCGGGAGGCGAAACAATGAGCAGTTCTTC. It translates to CASSLARTSGRRNNEQFF. The variable domain in full, completed from reference TRBV7-2 and TRBJ2-1, reads GAGVSQSPSNKVTEKGKDVELRCDPISGHTALYWYRQSLGQGLEFLIYFQGNSAPDKSGLPSDRFSAERTGGSVSTLTIQRTQQEDSAVYLCASSLARTSGRRNNEQFFGPGTRLTVL.